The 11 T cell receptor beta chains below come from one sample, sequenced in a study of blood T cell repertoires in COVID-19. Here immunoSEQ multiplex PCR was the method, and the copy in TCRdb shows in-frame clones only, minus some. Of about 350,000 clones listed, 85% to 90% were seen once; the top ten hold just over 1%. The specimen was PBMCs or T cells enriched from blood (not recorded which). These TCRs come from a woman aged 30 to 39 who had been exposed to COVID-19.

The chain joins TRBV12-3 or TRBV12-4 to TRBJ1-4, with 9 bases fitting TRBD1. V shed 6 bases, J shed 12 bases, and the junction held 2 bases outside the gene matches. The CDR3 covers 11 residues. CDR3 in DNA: TGTGCCAGCAGACGACAGGGGGAACTGTTTTTT. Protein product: CASRRQGELFF.

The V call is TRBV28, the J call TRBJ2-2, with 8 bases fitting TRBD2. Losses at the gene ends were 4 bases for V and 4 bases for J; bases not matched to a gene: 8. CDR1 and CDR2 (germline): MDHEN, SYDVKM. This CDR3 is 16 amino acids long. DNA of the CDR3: TGTGCCAGCAGTTCCCCAGCGGGAGTGGGCACCGGGGAGCTGTTTTTT. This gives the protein CASSSPAGVGTGELFF.

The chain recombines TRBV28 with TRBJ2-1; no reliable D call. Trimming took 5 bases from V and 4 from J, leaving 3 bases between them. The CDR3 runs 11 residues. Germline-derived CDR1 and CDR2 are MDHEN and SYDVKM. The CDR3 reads CASSPYNEQFF. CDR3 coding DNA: TGTGCCAGCAGTCCGTACAATGAGCAGTTCTTC.

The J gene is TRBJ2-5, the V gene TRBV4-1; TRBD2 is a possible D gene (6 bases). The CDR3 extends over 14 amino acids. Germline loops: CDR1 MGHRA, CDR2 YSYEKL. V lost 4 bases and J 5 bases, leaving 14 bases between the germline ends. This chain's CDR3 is CASSPGRAGETQYF. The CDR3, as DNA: TGCGCCAGCAGCCCTGGGCGGGCGGGGGAGACCCAGTACTTC.

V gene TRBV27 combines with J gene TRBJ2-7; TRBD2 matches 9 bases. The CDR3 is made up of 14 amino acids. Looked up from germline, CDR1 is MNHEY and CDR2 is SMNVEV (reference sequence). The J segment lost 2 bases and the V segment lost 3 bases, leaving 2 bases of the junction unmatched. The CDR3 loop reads CASSFAGGAYEQYF. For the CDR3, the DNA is TGTGCCAGCAGTTTTGCGGGAGGGGCCTACGAGCAGTACTTC.

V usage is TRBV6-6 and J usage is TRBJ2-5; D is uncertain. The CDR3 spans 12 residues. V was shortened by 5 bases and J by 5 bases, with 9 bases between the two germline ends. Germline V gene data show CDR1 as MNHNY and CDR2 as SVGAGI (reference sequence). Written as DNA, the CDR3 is TGTGCCAGCAGTCAAGTGCGGGAGACCCAGTACTTC. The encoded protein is CASSQVRETQYF.

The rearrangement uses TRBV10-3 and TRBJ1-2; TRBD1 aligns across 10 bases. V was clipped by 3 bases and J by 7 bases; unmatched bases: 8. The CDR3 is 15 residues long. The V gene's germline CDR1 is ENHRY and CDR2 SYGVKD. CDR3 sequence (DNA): TGTGCCATCAGTGATCCCGGGACAGGGGCGGTTGGCTACACCTTC. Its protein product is CAISDPGTGAVGYTF.

Here the CDR3 DNA reads TGTGCCAGCCAACAGGCGTACACTGAAGCTTTCTTT. Its protein is CASQQAYTEAFF. J is TRBJ1-1 and V is TRBV6-5; a possible D gene is TRBD1 (5 bases). Germline V CDR1 and CDR2: MNHEY, SVGAGI. There are 12 residues in the CDR3. Trimming stripped 8 bases from V and 3 bases from J, with 10 bases between.

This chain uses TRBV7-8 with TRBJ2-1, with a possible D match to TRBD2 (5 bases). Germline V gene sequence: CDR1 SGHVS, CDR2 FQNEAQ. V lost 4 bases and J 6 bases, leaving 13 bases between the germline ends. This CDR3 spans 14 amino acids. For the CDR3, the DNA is TGTGCCAGCAGCTACCGAAGCGGACCCAATGAGCAGTTCTTC. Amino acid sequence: CASSYRSGPNEQFF.

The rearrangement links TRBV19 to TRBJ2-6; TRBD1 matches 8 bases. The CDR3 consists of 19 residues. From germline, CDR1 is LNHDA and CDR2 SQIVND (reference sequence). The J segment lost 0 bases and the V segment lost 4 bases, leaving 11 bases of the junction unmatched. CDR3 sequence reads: CASSTQIRGQISGANVLTF. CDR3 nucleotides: TGTGCCAGTAGTACCCAAATCAGGGGGCAGATCTCTGGGGCCAACGTCCTGACTTTC.

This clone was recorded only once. In DNA form, the CDR3 reads TGCGCCAGCAGCTTGGGGACAATCCAAGAGACCCAGTACTTC. Residues: CASSLGTIQETQYF. The chain recombines TRBV5-1 with TRBJ2-5; D may be TRBD1 (5 bases). Trimming pared 0 bases from V and 1 base from J, leaving 7 bases between. The germline V gene encodes CDR1 SGHRS and CDR2 YFSETQ. This CDR3 has 14 amino acids.